One and the same sample provided the 12 T cell receptor beta chains below, sequenced in a study of blood T cell repertoires in COVID-19. The repertoire was sequenced with immunoSEQ multiplex PCR; TCRdb's copy has only in-frame clones and lacks some. Here the sample spans just under 30,000 clones, roughly nine tenths being singletons. Sequenced sample: peripheral blood. The receptors stem from an elderly man with acute or convalescent COVID-19.

J is TRBJ2-3 and V is TRBV12-5, with 13 positions matching TRBD2. V dropped 1 base and J dropped 3; count of bases not matched to a gene: 1. CDR3 size: 16 residues. Germline V gene lookup returns CDR1 LGHNT and CDR2 FRNRAP. CDR3: CASGLGLAGGTDTQYF. The CDR3 DNA reads as TGTGCTAGTGGTTTGGGACTAGCGGGGGGTACAGATACGCAGTATTTT.

This chain connects TRBV19 to TRBJ2-3; D gene uncertain. CDR3 length equals 15 residues. V was pared by 1 base and J by 4 bases, with 12 bases between. Looked up from germline, CDR1 is LNHDA and CDR2 is SQIVND (reference sequence). CDR3 bases: TGTGCCAGTAGTATAGGGGCCTTACTGGCAGATACGCAGTATTTT. This codes for CASSIGALLADTQYF.

V gene TRBV27 combines with J gene TRBJ1-4, with a weak D call TRBD1 (6 bases). From germline, CDR1 is MNHEY and CDR2 SMNVEV (reference sequence). Trimming stripped 2 bases from V and 5 bases from J, with 9 bases between. The CDR3 length is 14 residues. The DNA of the CDR3 is TGTGCCAGCAGTTTACAGGGGCAAAATGAAAAACTGTTTTTT. Amino acids: CASSLQGQNEKLFF.

The genes are TRBV2 and TRBJ1-2; 9 nucleotides align to TRBD1. Losses at the gene ends were 4 bases for V and 7 bases for J; bases not matched to a gene: 10. The CDR3 extends over 15 amino acids. Germline-derived CDR1 and CDR2 are SNHLY and FYNNEI. Written as DNA, the CDR3 is TGTGCCAGCAGTGTGGTGGGACAGGGTAATTTTGGCTACACCTTC. Amino acids: CASSVVGQGNFGYTF.

This clone showed up just once. The chain recombines TRBV5-1 with TRBJ1-5; 8 bases line up with TRBD1. Unmatched junction bases numbered 3, after V lost 2 bases and J lost 5 bases. The CDR3 has 14 amino acids. Germline CDR1 and CDR2: SGHRS and YFSETQ. In DNA, the CDR3 is TGCGCCAGCAGCTTAGGACAGGGTTATCAGCCCCAGCATTTT. This sequence encodes CASSLGQGYQPQHF.

The rearrangement links TRBV11-2 to TRBJ2-1, with a weak D call TRBD1 (7 bases). There are 17 residues in the CDR3. Per germline, CDR1 SGHAT and CDR2 FQNNGV. Trimming removed 1 base from V and 6 bases from J, with 19 bases in between. The CDR3 nucleotides are TGTGCCAGCAGCTTAGGGCAGGGGGGTATAGTATCCAATGAGCAGTTCTTC. It yields the protein CASSLGQGGIVSNEQFF.

The CDR3 DNA sequence: TGTGCCAGCAGACAAAGCGGGTCTGACACCATATATTTT. Its protein product is CASRQSGSDTIYF. The rearrangement uses TRBV3-1 (or the pseudogene TRBV3-2) and TRBJ1-3; D gene unclear. Per germline, CDR1 LGHDT and CDR2 YNNKEL (reference sequence). This CDR3 contains 13 residues. Trimming left V 6 bases short and J 8 bases short, with 14 bases between.

The gene calls are TRBV7-2 and TRBJ2-7; TRBD2 aligns across 14 bases. The CDR3 runs 15 residues. The trim removed 5 bases at V and 7 bases at J, leaving 7 bases unmatched. Germline values: CDR1 SGHTA, CDR2 FQGNSA. In DNA, the CDR3 is TGTGCCAGCAGCGCGGGACTAGCGGGGGCGGGGGAGCAGTACTTC. The encoded protein is CASSAGLAGAGEQYF.

The V gene is TRBV3-1 (or the pseudogene TRBV3-2), the J gene TRBJ2-5, with 12 positions matching TRBD2. Trimming cost V 1 base and J 7 bases; bases outside gene matches: 1. Germline CDR1 reads LGHDT; CDR2 reads YNNKEL (reference sequence). CDR3 size: 14 residues. CDR3 protein: CASSQGGLAGTQYF. In nucleotides, the CDR3 is TGTGCCAGCAGCCAAGGGGGACTAGCGGGGACCCAGTACTTC.

V gene TRBV10-3 combines with J gene TRBJ1-6, with TRBD1 identical over 8 bases. With 2 bases clipped from V and 7 bases from J, the junction kept 4 bases outside the gene matches. The length of the CDR3 is 15 residues. Looked up from germline, CDR1 is ENHRY and CDR2 is SYGVKD. CDR3 loop: CAISERAGGNSPLHF. The DNA of the CDR3 is TGTGCCATCAGTGAGAGAGCAGGGGGCAATTCACCCCTCCACTTT.

V is TRBV12-3 or TRBV12-4 and J is TRBJ1-4, with TRBD1 as a possible D gene (5 bases). CDR3 length: 13 residues. Trimming took 3 bases from V and 8 from J, leaving 10 bases between them. The chain's CDR3 is CASSLGGWEKLFF. The CDR3 region has the DNA TGTGCCAGCAGTTTGGGGGGGTGGGAAAAACTGTTTTTT.

The chain couples TRBV19 to TRBJ1-1; maybe TRBD1 (5 bases). Trimming shortened V by 5 bases and J by 0 bases, and 10 bases separated the two germline ends. The CDR3 consists of 14 residues. Per germline, CDR1 LNHDA and CDR2 SQIVND (reference sequence). The CDR3 loop is CASSVRQLNTEAFF. The DNA for the CDR3 is TGTGCCAGTAGTGTCCGACAGCTGAACACTGAAGCTTTCTTT.